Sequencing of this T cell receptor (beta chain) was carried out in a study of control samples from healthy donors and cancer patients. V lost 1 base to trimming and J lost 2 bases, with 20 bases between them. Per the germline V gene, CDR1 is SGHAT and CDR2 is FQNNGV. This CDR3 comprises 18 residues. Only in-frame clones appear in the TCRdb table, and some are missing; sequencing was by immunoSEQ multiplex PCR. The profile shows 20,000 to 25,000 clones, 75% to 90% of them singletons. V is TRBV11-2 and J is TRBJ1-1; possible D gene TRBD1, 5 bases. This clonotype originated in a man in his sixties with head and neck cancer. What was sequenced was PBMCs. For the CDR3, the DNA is TGTGCCAGCAGCTTAGCGAGTGGATTCAGGGTCTCAAACACTGAAGCTTTCTTT. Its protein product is CASSLASGFRVSNTEAFF. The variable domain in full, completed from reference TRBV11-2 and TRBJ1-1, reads EAGVAQSPRYKIIEKRQSVAFWCNPISGHATLYWYQQILGQGPKLLIQFQNNGVVDDSQLPKDRFSAERLKGVDSTLKIQPAKLEDSAVYLCASSLASGFRVSNTEAFFGQGTRLTVV.